The next 32 T cell receptor beta chains were all read from a single sample in a study of tumor and adjacent non-tumor tissue in lung cancer. RNA was extracted from bulk tissue without any cell sorting. The normal lung tissue was taken more than 3 cm from the tumor edge. Three rounds of nested PCR, following a modified ARM-PCR protocol, produced the TCRbeta library. TCRdb re-analysed the multiplex PCR reads in MiXCR, keeping a single row per CDR3 protein. The sample lists roughly 90,000 distinct CDR3 sequences; 76% were seen once. Sequenced input: distant non-tumor lung tissue. Source of these receptors: a woman aged 50 to 60 with non-small cell lung cancer.

Concerning this clonotype itself: Relative to the germline gene, one junction end is altered; a read error may explain this. The chain combines TRBV11-1 with TRBJ2-5, with D perhaps TRBD1 (6 bases). Germline lookup yields CDR1 SGHAT and CDR2 FQDESV (reference sequence). This CDR3 spans 12 amino acids. In nucleotides, the CDR3 is TGTGCCGGCAGGTCGACGGGACACGGCCAGTACTTC. Translating gives CAGRSTGHGQYF.

A remark on this clonotype: No conserved phenylalanine or tryptophan ends this CDR3, so it is likely a read error. V is TRBV5-1 and J is TRBJ1-1; 9 bases match TRBD1. Germline-derived CDR1 and CDR2 are SGHRS and YFSETQ. CDR3 length: 14 residues. Trimming took 3 bases from V and 4 from J; bases not matched to a gene: 4. CDR3 sequence reads: CASSWGQGVTEAFY. The DNA for the CDR3 is TGCGCCAGCAGCTGGGGACAGGGAGTCACTGAAGCTTTCTAT.

This clonotype was counted between two and nine times. A much larger clonotype is one base distant, so this may be a read error. This chain joins TRBV29-1 and TRBJ1-1, with D perhaps TRBD1 (6 bases). The germline CDR1 and CDR2 sequences are SQVTM and ANQGSEA. This CDR3 region has 13 residues. With 6 bases removed from V and 0 bases from J, the gap between germline ends came to 11 bases. The CDR3 sequence: CSVEGHLNTEAFF. The DNA of the CDR3 is TGCAGCGTCGAGGGACACCTGAACACTGAAGCTTTCTTT.

A note on this clonotype: Germline is not matched at one junction end, which may reflect a read error. V is TRBV6-2 or TRBV6-3 and J is TRBJ2-1, with D uncertain. Germline assignment: CDR1 MNHEY and CDR2 SVGEGT. The CDR3 extends over 13 amino acids. The CDR3 DNA reads TGTACCAGCAATTTAGCCCCTTACAATGAGCAGTTTTTC. Encoded protein: CTSNLAPYNEQFF.

A remark on this clonotype: This is likely a read error, given that the CDR3 carries no conserved phenylalanine or tryptophan at its end. The V call is TRBV6-5, the J call TRBJ2-2, with 7 positions matching TRBD1. The germline CDR1 and CDR2 sequences are MNHEY and SVGAGI. The CDR3 sequence is 14 residues long. V shed 6 bases and J 9 bases; nucleotides not matched to a gene: 10. CDR3 sequence reads: CASREGGATRELFS. Here the CDR3 DNA reads TGTGCCAGCAGGGAAGGGGGCGCAACCAGGGAGCTGTTTTCT.

V usage is TRBV20-1 and J usage is TRBJ2-7, with TRBD1 matching over 10 bases. The germline V gene encodes CDR1 DFQATT and CDR2 SNEGSKA (reference sequence). V was clipped by 2 bases and J by 3 bases; unmatched bases: 7. This CDR3 region has 15 residues. The CDR3 DNA follows: TGCAGTGCTAGAATCGGGACAGGGGTTGGCTACGAGCAGTACTTC. It is translated as CSARIGTGVGYEQYF.

This clonotype was counted at least ten times. V usage is TRBV30 and J usage is TRBJ2-3, with 10 nucleotides matching TRBD2. V lost 2 bases, J lost 7 bases, and 9 bases stayed unmatched. The CDR3 spans 15 residues. Germline V gene lookup returns CDR1 GTSNPN and CDR2 SVGIG (reference sequence). CDR3 in DNA: TGTGCCTGGAGTCCTCTAGCGGGAGTGAGGTATACGCAGTATTTT. Protein product: CAWSPLAGVRYTQYF.

To note about this clonotype: The junction departs from germline at one end; a sequencing error may be responsible. V and J are TRBV29-1 and TRBJ2-1; the D is unclear. Germline values: CDR1 SQVTM, CDR2 ANQGSEA. This CDR3 spans 17 amino acids. As DNA, the CDR3 is TGCAGCATTGAAAGGTTCGGTGGGGTAACCTCCTACAATGAGCAGTTCTTC. Translating it yields CSIERFGGVTSYNEQFF.

Regarding this clonotype: As the CDR3 is not closed by the conserved phenylalanine or tryptophan, this likely results from a read error. This chain joins TRBV29-1 and TRBJ2-7, with 10 nucleotides matching TRBD1. This CDR3 has 13 amino acids. Germline assignment: CDR1 SQVTM and CDR2 ANQGSEA. The CDR3 is CNVAAGQGIKQYI. Here the CDR3 DNA reads TGCAACGTTGCGGCGGGACAGGGGATCAAGCAGTACATC.

As to this clonotype: Compared with germline, one end of the junction differs, possibly owing to a read error. The chain employs TRBV11-2 and TRBJ1-1; the D is unclear. The CDR3 has 14 residues. Looked up from germline, CDR1 is SGHAT and CDR2 is FQNNGV. The CDR3 bases are TGTGCCAGTAGCTTGCTAATGATGGGAACTGAAGCTTCCTTT. Translated: CASSLLMMGTEASF. Together with reference TRBV11-2 and TRBJ1-1, the CDR3 gives the full variable domain: EAGVAQSPRYKIIEKRQSVAFWCNPISGHATLYWYQQILGQGPKLLIQFQNNGVVDDSQLPKDRFSAERLKGVDSTLKIQPAKLEDSAVYLCASSLLMMGTEASFGQGTRLTVV.

Remarks on this clonotype: The germline gene is not matched at one end of the junction; a read error may be the cause. This chain connects TRBV4-1 to TRBJ2-2; 15 positions match TRBD2. The CDR3 consists of 19 residues. Per germline, CDR1 MGHRA and CDR2 YSYEKL. CDR3 residues: CASCQIGGTSGRSTGELFF. Written as DNA, the CDR3 is TGCGCCAGCTGCCAAATAGGAGGGACTAGCGGGAGGAGCACCGGGGAGCTGTTTTTT.

Comment on this clonotype: The conserved final phenylalanine or tryptophan is absent from the CDR3, which likely points to a read error. V gene TRBV5-1 combines with J gene TRBJ2-7, with a weak D call TRBD2 (5 bases). CDR3 size: 15 residues. Germline lookup yields CDR1 SGHRS and CDR2 YFSETQ. V was pared by 4 bases and J by 2 bases, with 16 bases between. CDR3 bases: TGCGCCAGCAGCCTGGCTAGCAGACTTACCTACGAGCAGTACCTC. This sequence encodes CASSLASRLTYEQYL.

This clonotype was found many times. This chain connects TRBV12-3 or TRBV12-4 to TRBJ2-7; TRBD1 aligns across 8 bases. The V and J ends lost 6 bases and 0 bases, in that order; junction bases with no gene match: 7. This CDR3 has 15 amino acids. The chain's CDR3 is CASSAWDRNSYEQYF. Here the CDR3 DNA reads TGTGCCAGCAGCGCCTGGGACAGGAACTCCTACGAGCAGTACTTC.

This clonotype has only a few counts. One base away lies a much larger clone, so this may be a sequencing read error. V and J are TRBV5-1 and TRBJ2-5, with a tentative D call TRBD2 (6 bases). The CDR3 spans 13 residues. CDR1 SGHRS and CDR2 YFSETQ come from the germline V gene. The CDR3 DNA is TGCGCCAACAGCTTGGAGGGCCAAGAGACCCAGTACTTC. Its protein product is CANSLEGQETQYF.

A note on this clonotype: A much larger clone lies one base from this, so it may be a read error. This likely comes from a read error, as the CDR3 has no conserved phenylalanine or tryptophan at its end. The rearrangement links TRBV30 to TRBJ2-5, with 7 bases aligning to TRBD2. Trimming at V came to 0 bases and at J to 9 bases, leaving 4 bases not matched to a gene. The CDR3 length is 12 residues. CDR1 is GTSNPN and CDR2 is SVGIG in the germline V gene (reference sequence). CDR3 residues: CAWSVPGGAQYC. CDR3 nucleotides: TGTGCCTGGAGTGTACCTGGGGGGGCCCAGTACTGC.

A word on this clonotype: One end of the junction fails to match germline, which may point to a read error. The chain uses TRBV5-6 and TRBJ2-5, with D perhaps TRBD1 (5 bases). The CDR3 spans 16 residues. Germline V gene lookup returns CDR1 SGHDT and CDR2 YYEEEE. The CDR3 loop reads CAISLFTQASGETQYF. CDR3 in DNA: TGTGCCATCAGCTTGTTTACACAGGCCTCTGGAGAGACCCAGTACTTC. The whole variable domain, filled in from reference TRBV5-6 and TRBJ2-5, reads DAGVTQSPTHLIKTRGQQVTLRCSPKSGHDTVSWYQQALGQGPQFIFQYYEEEERQRGNFPDRFSGHQFPNYSSELNVNALLLGDSALYLCAISLFTQASGETQYFGPGTRLLVL.

This clonotype was seen only once. This could be a read error, since a much larger clone is one nucleotide away. V and J are TRBV7-9 and TRBJ2-7; D call uncertain. The CDR3 totals 15 residues. Germline CDR1 reads SEHNR; CDR2 reads FQNEAQ (reference sequence). Trimming removed 5 bases from V and 3 bases from J, with 17 bases in between. CDR3 sequence reads: CASSPPDGYSYEQYF. In DNA form, the CDR3 reads TGTGCCAGCAGCCCACCGGACGGATACAGCTACGAGCAGTACTTC.

In this sample, this clonotype turned up many times. The chain combines TRBV12-3 or TRBV12-4 with TRBJ2-1; 11 bases match TRBD2. V trimming: 5 bases; J trimming: 6 bases; junction bases outside the gene matches: 6. The CDR3 contains 15 residues. CDR3 sequence (DNA): TGTGCCAGCAGTGGACTAGCGGGCCTCTTCAATGAGCAGTTCTTC. Translation gives CASSGLAGLFNEQFF.

For this clonotype: One junction end disagrees with the germline gene, perhaps due to a read error. Here the CDR3 DNA reads TGTGCCAGCAGTTCACAGCCTATCCGACAGGCTACTGGAGACACCATATATTTT. Its translation is CASSSQPIRQATGDTIYF. This chain joins TRBV7-8 and TRBJ1-3; tentatively, D is TRBD1 (6 bases). The CDR3 is 18 residues long. Germline CDR1 is SGHVS and CDR2 is FQNEAQ.

For this clonotype: One end of the junction varies from germline; a read error may be responsible. V and J are TRBV5-4 and TRBJ2-3; D is unclear. This CDR3 has 13 amino acids. Germline CDR1 and CDR2: SGHNT and YYREEE (reference sequence). The CDR3 here is CANSPLTADMQYF. The DNA for the CDR3 is TGTGCCAACAGCCCCCTCACCGCAGATATGCAGTATTTT.

This clonotype was observed a handful of times. Since a much larger clone is just one base distant, this may be a read error. The chain couples TRBV6-5 to TRBJ1-1; weak D call: TRBD1 (5 bases). The CDR3 spans 12 residues. With 7 bases removed from V and 1 base from J, the gap between germline ends came to 7 bases. CDR1 is MNHEY and CDR2 is SVGAGI in the germline V gene. In DNA, the CDR3 is TGTGCCAGCAATACAGGGAACACTGAAGCTTTCTTT. It is translated as CASNTGNTEAFF.

In regard to this clonotype: The junction does not match germline at one end; this may be a read error. The J gene is TRBJ2-7, the V gene TRBV11-2; the D gene is possibly TRBD1 (5 bases). Germline-derived CDR1 and CDR2 are SGHAT and FQNNGV. This CDR3 is built from 13 residues. CDR3 bases: TGTGCTAGCAGCTTGGAAACAGGAGCCGGGCAGTGCTTC. It yields the protein CASSLETGAGQCF.

Comments on this clonotype: This may be a read error: a much more frequent sequence differs by one nucleotide. CDR3 in amino acids: CASSLGLTTRELFF. As DNA, the CDR3 is TGTGCCAGCAGCTTAGGACTAACTACCAGGGAGCTGTTTTTT. The gene calls are TRBV11-2 and TRBJ2-2; tentative D call: TRBD2 (5 bases). Germline V gene data show CDR1 as SGHAT and CDR2 as FQNNGV. CDR3 length: 14 residues. The V gene lost 1 base and the J gene lost 9 bases, with 12 bases spanning the gap.

Notes on this clonotype: A much larger clone differs by one base, so this may be a read error. In DNA, the CDR3 is TGTGCCAGCAGCTTAGACCTTAAGGGAGATAAGCAGTATTTT. This sequence encodes CASSLDLKGDKQYF. The chain uses TRBV7-3 and TRBJ2-3; D may be TRBD2 (5 bases). This CDR3 has 14 amino acids. Per the germline V gene, CDR1 is SGHTA and CDR2 is FQGTGA.

This clonotype came up once. One end of the junction is discordant with germline, which a read error may explain. This chain connects TRBV6-5 to TRBJ2-7; 7 bases are a match to TRBD2. Germline V gene lookup returns CDR1 MNHEY and CDR2 SVGAGI. This CDR3 spans 15 amino acids. CDR3 loop: CVSSHWGGSRDGQYF. DNA for the CDR3: TGTGTCAGCTCCCATTGGGGCGGGAGTCGGGACGGGCAGTACTTC.

About this clonotype itself: A much larger clone is a single base away; this may be a read error. The V and J genes are TRBV5-1 and TRBJ1-2; D gene uncertain. Germline loops: CDR1 SGHRS, CDR2 YFSETQ. The CDR3 length is 14 residues. The CDR3: CASSLSGEGYRYTF. DNA of the CDR3: TGCGCCAGCAGCTTGTCCGGGGAGGGCTATCGCTACACCTTC. The full variable domain, completed using reference TRBV5-1 and TRBJ1-2, is KAGVTQTPRYLIKTRGQQVTLSCSPISGHRSVSWYQQTPGQGLQFLFEYFSETQRNKGNFPGRFSGRQFSNSRSEMNVSTLELGDSALYLCASSLSGEGYRYTFGSGTRLTVV.

Worth noting for this clonotype: Germline is not matched at one junction end, which may reflect a read error. V usage is TRBV12-3 or TRBV12-4 and J usage is TRBJ2-7; 8 nucleotides agree with TRBD1. The CDR3 spans 12 residues. For the CDR3, the DNA is TGTGCCAAGAGGGGACAGGCCTACGAGCAGTATTTC. Amino acids: CAKRGQAYEQYF.

Remarks on this clonotype: Germline and junction disagree at one end, which may indicate a read error. The genes are TRBV7-9 and TRBJ2-2, with 16 bases fitting TRBD2. The CDR3 is 17 residues long. CDR1 SEHNR and CDR2 FQNEAQ come from the germline V gene (reference sequence). CDR3 region: CAISLYGTSGRAGELFF. CDR3 in DNA: TGTGCCATCAGCTTATACGGGACTAGCGGGAGGGCCGGGGAGCTCTTTTTT.

The chain carries TRBV12-3 or TRBV12-4 and TRBJ1-5; the D is unclear. V gave up 1 base and J gave up 0 bases, with 4 bases separating them. This CDR3 spans 14 amino acids. CDR3 sequence: CASSLVISNQPQHF. Here the CDR3 DNA reads TGTGCCAGCAGTTTAGTAATTAGCAATCAGCCCCAGCATTTT.

This clonotype showed up just once. The genes are TRBV6-2 or TRBV6-3 and TRBJ1-2; D is possibly TRBD1 (5 bases). Per the germline V gene, CDR1 is MNHEY and CDR2 is SVGEGT. V shed 9 bases and J shed 6 bases, with 23 bases lying between them. The CDR3 runs 15 residues. CDR3 in amino acids: CASSVSRGDADGYTF. The DNA of the CDR3 is TGTGCCAGTTCAGTTTCAAGAGGGGATGCCGATGGCTACACCTTC.

About this clonotype itself: This sequence may be a read error, since a much larger clone differs from it by one base. CDR3 residues: CAWSGRLVGGQYF. DNA for the CDR3: TGTGCCTGGAGTGGGCGCCTGGTGGGCGGGCAGTACTTC. This chain links TRBV30 with TRBJ2-7; no reliable D call. The CDR3 length is 13 residues. V dropped 1 base and J dropped 9 bases, with 16 bases sitting between them. The germline V gene has CDR1 GTSNPN and CDR2 SVGIG (reference sequence).

A note on this clonotype: An end of the junction differs from the germline gene, which may be a read error. This rearrangement joins TRBV4-1 to TRBJ1-4; 8 positions agree with TRBD1. Germline CDR1 MGHRA, CDR2 YSYEKL. This CDR3 spans 15 amino acids. CDR3 loop: CASSAQGAGGEKLFF. CDR3 bases: TGCGCCAGTAGCGCCCAGGGGGCCGGGGGTGAAAAATTGTTTTTT.